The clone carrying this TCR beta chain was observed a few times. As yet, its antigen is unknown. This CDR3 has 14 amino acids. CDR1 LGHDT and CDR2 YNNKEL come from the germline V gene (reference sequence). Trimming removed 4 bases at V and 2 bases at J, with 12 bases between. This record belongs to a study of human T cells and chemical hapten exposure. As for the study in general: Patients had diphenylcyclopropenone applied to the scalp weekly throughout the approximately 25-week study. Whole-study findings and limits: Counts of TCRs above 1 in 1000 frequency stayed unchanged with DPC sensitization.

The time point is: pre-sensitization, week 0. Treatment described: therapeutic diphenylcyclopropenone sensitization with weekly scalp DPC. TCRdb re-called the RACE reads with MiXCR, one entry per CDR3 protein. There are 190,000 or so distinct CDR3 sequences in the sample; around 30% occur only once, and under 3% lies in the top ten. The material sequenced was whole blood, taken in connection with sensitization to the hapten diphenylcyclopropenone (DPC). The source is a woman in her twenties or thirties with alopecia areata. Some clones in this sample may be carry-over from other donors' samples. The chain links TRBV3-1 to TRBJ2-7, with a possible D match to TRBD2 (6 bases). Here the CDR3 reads CASSRGTHTYEQYF. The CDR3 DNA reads TGTGCCAGCAGCCGCGGGACCCATACCTACGAGCAGTACTTC.